One and the same sample provided the 5 T cell receptor beta chains below, sequenced in a study of identical twins' blood T cells. TCRdb processed the 5' RACE reads anew with MiXCR; each CDR3 protein has one entry. Among 350,000 to 400,000 distinct CDR3 sequences listed, approximately 30% were seen once. The sample consisted of PBMCs. The source of these receptors is a woman aged 18 to 49 in good health.

The chain recombines TRBV29-1 with TRBJ2-3; tentatively, D is TRBD1 or TRBD2 (5 bases each). Germline V gene lookup returns CDR1 SQVTM and CDR2 ANQGSEA. There are 13 residues in the CDR3. Deletions cut 3 bases from V and 5 bases from J, with 12 bases between. CDR3 DNA: TGCAGCGTTGACTCCGGGGCGGGAGATACGCAGTATTTT. Amino acid sequence: CSVDSGAGDTQYF.

In its sample, this clonotype was seen many times. This chain links TRBV20-1 with TRBJ2-7; either TRBD1 or TRBD2 may fit D (5 bases each). Trimming cost V 3 bases and J 4 bases, with 10 bases left between them. CDR1 is DFQATT, CDR2 SNEGSKA, per germline (reference sequence). This CDR3 comprises 12 residues. CDR3 sequence: CSASPRGYEQYF. The CDR3 DNA follows: TGCAGTGCTAGCCCGAGGGGATACGAGCAGTACTTC.

The table lists this clonotype with many counts. The chain has TRBV6-2 or TRBV6-3 and TRBJ1-5; D remains unclear. This CDR3 has 12 residues. Germline-derived CDR1 and CDR2 are MNHEY and SVGEGT. V was trimmed by 5 bases and J by 7 bases, leaving 9 bases between them. CDR3 DNA sequence: TGTGCCAGCAGTCGTCAGTGGCAGCCCCAGCATTTT. Protein sequence: CASSRQWQPQHF.

This clonotype was counted between two and nine times. V and J are TRBV10-3 and TRBJ2-3, with D possibly matching TRBD2 (5 bases). The germline V and J ends were trimmed by 11 bases and 3 bases, with 12 bases remaining between them. Germline V gene lookup returns CDR1 ENHRY and CDR2 SYGVKD. This CDR3 comprises 12 residues. DNA for the CDR3: TGTGCCGCCCGACGGGAAACAGATACGCAGTATTTT. This encodes CAARRETDTQYF.

This clonotype has more than one count but fewer than ten. The V and J genes are TRBV2 and TRBJ1-5; perhaps TRBD1 as D (6 bases). The germline V gene encodes CDR1 SNHLY and CDR2 FYNNEI. V was shortened by 8 bases and J by 6 bases, with 20 bases between the two germline ends. CDR3 length: 15 residues. In DNA form, the CDR3 reads TGTGCCAGCCGTATACAGGGTGGCTTCGGTCAGCCCCAGCATTTT. Its translation is CASRIQGGFGQPQHF.